Given below is one T cell receptor beta chain in context. Its matching antigen is unknown. Germline-derived CDR1 and CDR2 are SGHTA and FQGTGA. V trimming: 4 bases; J trimming: 3 bases; junction bases outside the gene matches: 9. The CDR3 has 18 residues. Sequenced by immunoSEQ multiplex PCR; TCRdb stores in-frame clones only, minus some. The sample yields roughly 2.2 million clones, roughly 92% seen once. This sample stems from a study of shared clonotypes between healthy human individuals. Findings of the study overall: Blood was the only sampled material, and tissue repertoires likely differ.

The source material was naive CD4+ T cells from PBMCs. Subset given: CD45RA+ positively selected. This sequence joins TRBV7-3 and TRBJ2-3; 14 positions match TRBD2. This receptor was taken from a man aged 18 to 35 in good health. Some clones in this sample may be carry-over from other donors' samples. The CDR3 here is CASSSQGLAGVRTDTQYF. CDR3 nucleotides: TGTGCCAGCAGCTCACAGGGACTAGCGGGAGTAAGAACAGATACGCAGTATTTT.